Shown below are 4 T cell receptor beta chains from a single sample sequenced in a study of T cells in Graves' hyperthyroidism and ophthalmopathy. Amplification targeted TCR beta CDR3 regions from RNA transcripts. Primed by the HTBI set, a first-round RT-PCR was run on the TCR CDR3. TCRdb re-analysed the multiplex PCR reads in MiXCR, keeping a single row per CDR3 protein. This repertoire shows fewer than 200,000 distinct CDR3 sequences, over 15% found once; its top ten account for around 29%. The sequenced material came from blood. Source of these receptors: a woman in her forties or fifties with Graves' hyperthyroidism.

The rearrangement links TRBV7-6 to TRBJ2-2; 10 nucleotides line up with TRBD1. The germline V gene has CDR1 SGHVS and CDR2 FNYEAQ. This CDR3 has 17 amino acids. Germline trimming cut 1 base from V and 7 bases from J; bases unmatched to any gene: 9. CDR3 nucleotide sequence: TGTGCCAGCAGCTTAGGCGGGACAGGGGTCGTTAGCGGGGAGCTGTTTTTT. It is translated as CASSLGGTGVVSGELFF. The whole variable domain, remainder taken from reference TRBV7-6 and TRBJ2-2, is GAGVSQSPRYKVTKRGQDVALRCDPISGHVSLYWYRQALGQGPEFLTYFNYEAQQDKSGLPNDRFSAERPEGSISTLTIQRTEQRDSAMYRCASSLGGTGVVSGELFFGEGSRLTVL.

The table lists this clonotype with many counts. V gene TRBV28 combines with J gene TRBJ2-3; TRBD2 matches at 7 bases. With V trimmed by 6 bases and J by 0 bases, 6 bases remained unmatched. The CDR3 consists of 15 residues. The V gene's germline CDR1 is MDHEN and CDR2 SYDVKM. CDR3 in DNA: TGTGCCAGCAGGCCTTTGGGGGGGAGCACAGATACGCAGTATTTT. The encoded protein is CASRPLGGSTDTQYF.

This clonotype was counted ten times or more. The rearrangement uses TRBV29-1 and TRBJ1-1; D is uncertain. V was trimmed by 4 bases and J by 0 bases, leaving 15 bases between them. This CDR3 comprises 15 residues. In germline, CDR1 is SQVTM, CDR2 ANQGSEA. The CDR3, as DNA: TGCAGCGTTGTCGCCACGTCGGACTTGAACACTGAAGCTTTCTTT. It encodes CSVVATSDLNTEAFF.

This clonotype showed up just a few times. V is TRBV5-1 and J is TRBJ2-1, with 11 bases identical to TRBD2. V trimming: 0 bases; J trimming: 1 base; junction bases outside the gene matches: 6. From germline, CDR1 is SGHRS and CDR2 YFSETQ. CDR3 size: 18 residues. CDR3 sequence reads: CASSLGGTSGFSYNEQFF. Here the CDR3 DNA reads TGCGCCAGCAGCTTGGGCGGGACTAGCGGCTTTTCCTACAATGAGCAGTTCTTC.